The source of this T cell receptor (beta chain) is a study of shared clonotypes between healthy human individuals. At the level of the study: The study used three CD4 naive, three CD4 memory, two CD8 naive and one CD8 memory plate per donor. Study-wide points: Researchers found naive subsets generally carried larger estimated richness than memory subsets.

A note on this clone: Its target is unknown.

Germline V lookup: CDR1 SGHDN, CDR2 FVKESK. V lost 1 base, J lost 1 base, and 3 bases stayed unmatched. The CDR3 length is 15 residues. CD45RO-negative, CCR7-selected cells formed the naive CD8 fraction, which excluded terminally differentiated effector memory CD45RA+ cells. The data were produced by immunoSEQ multiplex PCR, yet TCRdb's version contains in-frame clones alone and is incomplete. The sample lists under 1 million clones, about 96% occurring once. The chain combines TRBV14 with TRBJ2-5; 7 bases are a match to TRBD2. The sequenced sample was naive CD8+ T cells sorted from blood. This clonotype originated in a man younger than 40 in good health. The chain's CDR3 is CASSQGSGFQETQYF. The CDR3 DNA reads as TGTGCCAGCAGCCAAGGTAGCGGGTTCCAAGAGACCCAGTACTTC. Combining the CDR3 with reference TRBV14 and TRBJ2-5 gives the whole variable domain EAGVTQFPSHSVIEKGQTVTLRCDPISGHDNLYWYRRVMGKEIKFLLHFVKESKQDESGMPNNRFLAERTGGTYSTLKVQPAELEDSGVYFCASSQGSGFQETQYFGPGTRLLVL.